The 2 T cell receptor beta chains below come from one sample, sequenced in a study of T-cell reconstitution after alpha-beta-depleted transplantation in children. Molecular barcoding with unique molecular identifiers was used for the TCRbeta library. TCRdb independently ran MiXCR on the PCR reads; one entry per CDR3 protein. The repertoire has fewer than 130,000 distinct CDR3 sequences, about 9.4% of them found once; the top ten carry 8%. The sequenced sample was PBMCs from the stem cell graft donor, obtained from the stem cell graft. The receptor source for this set is a human donor who donated a stem cell graft to a child with acute lymphoblastic leukemia.

In its sample, this clonotype was seen many times. The rearrangement links TRBV6-1 to TRBJ1-5, with a possible D match to TRBD1 (5 bases). The CDR3 runs 14 residues. V was trimmed by 7 bases and J by 4 bases, leaving 14 bases between them. The germline CDR1 and CDR2 sequences are MNHNS and SASEGT. The CDR3 DNA sequence: TGTGCCAGCACCACGGGGGTTGGAAATCAGCCCCAGCATTTT. The encoded protein is CASTTGVGNQPQHF.

Many counts were recorded for this clonotype. This chain uses TRBV7-2 with TRBJ1-1, with D tentatively TRBD1 (5 bases). Germline V gene sequence: CDR1 SGHTA, CDR2 FQGNSA. This CDR3 is 13 amino acids long. The ends were cut back, 4 bases at V and 2 bases at J, with 8 bases in the middle. The CDR3 sequence: CASSWTKNTEAFF. In nucleotides, the CDR3 is TGTGCCAGCAGCTGGACAAAAAACACTGAAGCTTTCTTT.